The rows below give T cell receptor beta chains drawn from one sample of a study of blood T cells in healthy people across ages. TCRdb re-analysed the 5' RACE reads in MiXCR, keeping a single row per CDR3 protein. This table holds 780,000 or so distinct CDR3 sequences, about 53% found once. The sample consisted of blood. These receptors all come from a man older than 75 in good health. Each CDR3 is given with its conserved first and last residue. A D gene is named only where the DNA matches it firmly. The size entry is marked missing in some rows and otherwise reads once, few, many or a size class.

>TRBD2|few|TRBJ2-1|TRBV6-4
TGTGCCAGCAGTGGGACCCTAGCGGGAGGGCAGAATGAGCAGTTCTTC
CASSGTLAGGQNEQFF
>NA|NA|TRBJ2-1|TRBV20-1
TGCAGTGCTAGAGATCCCGCGAGCGGCCGGACCAATGAGCAGTTCTTC
CSARDPASGRTNEQFF
>TRBD2|NA|TRBJ2-2|TRBV7-2
TGTGCCAGCAGCTTAGGACGTCTAGCGGGCAAGGAGCTGTTTTTT
CASSLGRLAGKELFF
>NA|NA|TRBJ2-1|TRBV2
TGTGCCAGCAGTAATGGGGAGCAGTTCTTC
CASSNGEQFF
>TRBD1|few|TRBJ2-1|TRBV27
TGTGCCAGCAGTCCAAAACAGGGGGTGGGTCTCCTACTTGTGGATGAGCAGTTCTTC
CASSPKQGVGLLLVDEQFF
>TRBD2|few|TRBJ2-7|TRBV29-1
TGCAGCGTTGCCTGGGAAGGGAGGGTTGGCGAGCAGTACTTC
CSVAWEGRVGEQYF
>NA|NA|TRBJ2-7|TRBV7-2
TGTGCCAGCAGCCCAAGGACGATCCCCTACGAGCAGTACTTC
CASSPRTIPYEQYF
>TRBD2|NA|TRBJ2-1|TRBV20-1
TGCAGTGCCACCTTTGAGAGCGGGAGGCTATACAATGAGCAGTTCTTC
CSATFESGRLYNEQFF
>TRBD2|NA|TRBJ2-1|TRBV20-1
TGCAGTGCTAGAGGTGGGATAGCGGGTTCCGTCTACAATGAGCAGTTCTTC
CSARGGIAGSVYNEQFF
>NA|NA|TRBJ1-4|TRBV5-1
TGCGCCAGCAGCTTAGACGGATTCTTAAATGAAAAACTGTTTTTT
CASSLDGFLNEKLFF
>NA|NA|TRBJ2-7|TRBV15
TGTGCCACCAGTAGTGGCTCCTACGAGCAGTACTTC
CATSSGSYEQYF
>NA|once|TRBJ2-7|TRBV6-1
TGTGCCAGCAGTGAACCGGGCTGGCTACTATACGAGCAGTACTTC
CASSEPGWLLYEQYF
>TRBD1|NA|TRBJ1-1|TRBV18
TGTGCCAGCTCGCGCGGGACAGGGGCTTATGCTGAAGCTTTCTTT
CASSRGTGAYAEAFF
>NA|NA|TRBJ2-1|TRBV25-1
TGTGCCAGCAGTGATAAGCGAGGGTCCTACAATGAGCAGTTCTTC
CASSDKRGSYNEQFF
>NA|NA|TRBJ2-6|TRBV2
TGTGCCAGCAGTGAGCAGGGAACGGGGGCCAACGTCCTGACTTTC
CASSEQGTGANVLTF
>TRBD1|NA|TRBJ2-7|TRBV5-1
TGCGCCACCAAAACCGGGACAGGAGACTACGAGCAGTACTTC
CATKTGTGDYEQYF
>TRBD2|NA|TRBJ2-7|TRBV20-1
TGCAGTGCCAATGAAGCGGGAGTACGCGAGCAGTACTTC
CSANEAGVREQYF
>TRBD1|NA|TRBJ1-5|TRBV29-1
TGCAGCGTTGGTACAGGGGATAGCAATCAGCCCCAGCATTTT
CSVGTGDSNQPQHF
>TRBD1|NA|TRBJ2-7|TRBV2
TGTGCCAGCAGAGAACAGGGGGCGACCTACGAGCAGTACTTC
CASREQGATYEQYF
>NA|NA|TRBJ2-2|TRBV14
TGTGCCAGCAGCCAAGTCTTTAGGGGCACAAGCATTTTCACCGGGGAGCTGTTTTTT
CASSQVFRGTSIFTGELFF
>NA|NA|TRBJ1-2|TRBV5-5
TGTGCCAGCAGCCCCATCCCCATCGGTGCAGGCAACTATGGCTACACCTTC
CASSPIPIGAGNYGYTF
>NA|NA|TRBJ2-7|TRBV5-1
TGCGCCAGCAACCAGGGGGGGTCCTACGAGCAGTACTTC
CASNQGGSYEQYF
>TRBD1|few|TRBJ2-7|TRBV6-5
TGTGCCAGCAGGTCTACAGGGGCCGGGCAGTACTTC
CASRSTGAGQYF
>NA|NA|TRBJ2-5|TRBV6-6
TGTGCCAGCAGCCTTGGGGAGAACCTGGGGACCCAGTACTTC
CASSLGENLGTQYF
>TRBD1|few|TRBJ2-3|TRBV2
TGTGCCAGCACCCCACAGGGGGCCGATACGCAGTATTTT
CASTPQGADTQYF
>TRBD2|NA|TRBJ2-1|TRBV15
TGTGCCACCAGCAGAACGGACTGGACTAGCGGAGGGCAGTTCTTC
CATSRTDWTSGGQFF
>NA|few|TRBJ2-1|TRBV5-1
TGTGCCAGCAGTTTGGTAGGGTACAATGAGCAGTTCTTC
CASSLVGYNEQFF
>NA|NA|TRBJ2-5|TRBV12-3/TRBV12-4
TGTGCCAGCAGTCTGTGGGCGAGGGGAGAGACCCAGTACTTC
CASSLWARGETQYF
>NA|NA|TRBJ1-1|TRBV6-5
TGTGCCAGCAGTTACGTGGATATGAACACTGAAGCTTTCTTT
CASSYVDMNTEAFF
>NA|few|TRBJ2-7|TRBV29-1
TGCAGCGTTGAAGAGGAGTACCCCCGCGGGTACGAGCAGTACTTC
CSVEEEYPRGYEQYF
>NA|NA|TRBJ2-1|TRBV12-3/TRBV12-4
TGTGCCAGCGGCACTGAGCAGTTCTTC
CASGTEQFF
>NA|once|TRBJ2-1|TRBV7-9
TGTGCCAGCAGCGTAGCTAACTTAAGGGGGAAGTTCTTC
CASSVANLRGKFF
>NA|NA|TRBJ2-3|TRBV20-1
TGCAGTGCTGAGCGCCCAGGGGCAGATACGCAGTATTTT
CSAERPGADTQYF
>NA|once|TRBJ1-1|TRBV20-1
TGCAGTGCTAGTACCCGCACGAAGGCTTTCTTT
CSASTRTKAFF
>NA|NA|TRBJ2-2|TRBV10-3
TGTGCCATCACCCAGGCAAACACCGGGGAGCTGTTTTTT
CAITQANTGELFF
>TRBD1|many|TRBJ2-5|TRBV29-1
TGCAGCGTCCGGACAGGGGAGACCCAGTACTTC
CSVRTGETQYF
>NA|NA|TRBJ2-1|TRBV29-1
TGCAGCGTCGTCCCATTCTTGAGCTCCTACAATGAGCAGTTCTTC
CSVVPFLSSYNEQFF
>TRBD2|NA|TRBJ2-7|TRBV7-9
TGTGCCAGCAGCCGAGCGGGGGCATCCCTTGAGCAGTACTTC
CASSRAGASLEQYF
>NA|NA|TRBJ1-3|TRBV18
TGTGCCAGCTCACCTCAACCAGGGGCTGGAAACACCATATATTTT
CASSPQPGAGNTIYF
>TRBD1|NA|TRBJ2-7|TRBV27
TGTGCCAGCACCGCACGGACAGGCTACTCCTACGAGCAGTACTTC
CASTARTGYSYEQYF
>TRBD2|NA|TRBJ2-4|TRBV15
TGTGCCACCAGCAGAGATAGAACGGTAACGGGAGGAATAGCCAAAAACATTCAGTACTTC
CATSRDRTVTGGIAKNIQYF
>NA|NA|TRBJ2-4|TRBV3-1
TGTGCCAGCAGCCAAGGCCCCGGGACCCCGTACTTC
CASSQGPGTPYF
>TRBD1|NA|TRBJ2-2|TRBV10-3
TGTGCCATCACCGGACAGGGGAGGGCGAACACCGGGGAGCTGTTTTTT
CAITGQGRANTGELFF
>NA|NA|TRBJ2-7|TRBV20-1
TGCAGTGCTAGACTAAGGTTGAGGCGGGAAAGCTACGAGCAGTACTTC
CSARLRLRRESYEQYF
>NA|NA|TRBJ2-5|TRBV15
TGTGCCACCAGCAGGCAACAGGGAAGGCAAGAGACCCAGTACTTC
CATSRQQGRQETQYF
>TRBD2|NA|TRBJ2-1|TRBV20-1
TGCAGTGCTATTCCCTGGACTAGCGGTTACAATGAGCAGTTCTTC
CSAIPWTSGYNEQFF
>NA|few|TRBJ2-7|TRBV6-2/TRBV6-3
TGTGCCAGCAGACCGAGAGGAGGGACTTTCCACGAGCAGTACTTC
CASRPRGGTFHEQYF
>NA|NA|TRBJ2-7|TRBV5-1
TGCGCCAGCAGCTTGGGGGGACAAAATGTCTACGAGCAGTACTTC
CASSLGGQNVYEQYF
>TRBD1|NA|TRBJ1-3|TRBV18
TGTGCCAGCTCACCACCGACAGGGGATGGAAACACCATATATTTT
CASSPPTGDGNTIYF
>NA|NA|TRBJ2-5|TRBV7-2
TGTGCCAGCAGCGTAGATTGGCTCCAAGAGACCCAGTACTTC
CASSVDWLQETQYF
>NA|NA|TRBJ1-1|TRBV6-5
TGTGCCAGCAGTTACTCGATAGTTCAGAACACTGAAGCTTTCTTT
CASSYSIVQNTEAFF